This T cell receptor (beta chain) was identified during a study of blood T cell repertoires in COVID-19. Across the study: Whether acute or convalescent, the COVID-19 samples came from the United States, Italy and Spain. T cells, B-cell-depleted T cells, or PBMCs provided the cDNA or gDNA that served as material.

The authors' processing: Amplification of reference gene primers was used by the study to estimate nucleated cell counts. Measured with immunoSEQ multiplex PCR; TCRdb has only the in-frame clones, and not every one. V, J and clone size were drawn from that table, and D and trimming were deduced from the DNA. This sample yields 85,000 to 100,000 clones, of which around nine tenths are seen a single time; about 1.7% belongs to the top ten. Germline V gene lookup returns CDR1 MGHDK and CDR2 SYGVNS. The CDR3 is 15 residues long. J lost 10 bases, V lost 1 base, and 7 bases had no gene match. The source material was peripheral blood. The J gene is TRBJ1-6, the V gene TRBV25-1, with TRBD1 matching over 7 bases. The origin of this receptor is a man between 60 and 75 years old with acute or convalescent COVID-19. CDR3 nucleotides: TGTGCCAGCAGTGAATCCGACAGGGCGGGGTCACCCCTCCACTTT. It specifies CASSESDRAGSPLHF.